This T cell receptor (beta chain) was observed in a study of blood T cells in healthy people across ages. Across the study: Using template switching, researchers captured about one barcoded beta molecule for each two T cells. The study's findings and limits: Roughly linear declines in TCR beta diversity per million T cells occurred with age.

The CDR3 is made up of 15 amino acids. Germline CDR1 LGHNA, CDR2 YNFKEQ. Deletions cut 0 bases from V and 0 bases from J, with 6 bases between. On this clonotype itself: Its antigen is currently unknown.

Using a J-beta primer mix together with a sample-barcoded 5' primer, a second PCR was run for roughly 7 to 12 cycles. Every sample gave at least 2.5 million paired-end reads containing CDR3. One entry per CDR3 protein, called by TCRdb with MiXCR from the 5' RACE reads. The sample consists of 660,000 or so distinct CDR3 sequences, 58% of them appearing once. The gene calls are TRBV4-2 and TRBJ1-3; D gene ambiguous. The sequenced material came from blood. This TCR was recovered from a man in his sixties in good health. The CDR3 region is CASSQDRNSGNTIYF. CDR3 sequence (DNA): TGTGCCAGCAGCCAAGATCGCAACTCTGGAAACACCATATATTTT.